This T cell receptor (beta chain) was obtained from a study of T cell changes during pregnancy in multiple sclerosis. V shed 5 bases, J shed 6 bases, and the junction held 9 bases outside the gene matches. Germline assignment: CDR1 SGHTA and CDR2 FQGTGA. The CDR3 runs to 15 residues. Assay used: immunoSEQ multiplex PCR; TCRdb lists only in-frame clones, some missing. The repertoire holds just over 60,000 clones, with roughly 90% as singletons. The source of this sequence is a female donor in good health, enrolled as a control in a pregnancy study. The chain joins TRBV7-3 to TRBJ2-2, with 7 bases lining up with TRBD1. Sample: peripheral blood, taken in the second trimester of pregnancy. The CDR3 is CASSETYRGAGELFF. In DNA form, the CDR3 reads TGTGCCAGCAGCGAAACATACAGGGGAGCCGGGGAGCTGTTTTTT.